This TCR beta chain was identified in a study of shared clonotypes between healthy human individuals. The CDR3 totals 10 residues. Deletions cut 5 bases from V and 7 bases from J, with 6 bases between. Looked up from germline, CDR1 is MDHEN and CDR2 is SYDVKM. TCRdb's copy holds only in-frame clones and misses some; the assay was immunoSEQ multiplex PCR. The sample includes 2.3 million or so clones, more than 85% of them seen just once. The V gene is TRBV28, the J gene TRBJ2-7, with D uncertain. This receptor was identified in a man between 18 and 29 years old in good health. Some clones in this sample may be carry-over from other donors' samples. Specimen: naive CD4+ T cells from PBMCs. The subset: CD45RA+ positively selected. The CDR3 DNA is TGTGCCAGCAGTCAAATTGAGCAGTACTTC. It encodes CASSQIEQYF.